The clone carrying this T cell receptor beta chain was detected ten times or more. The target antigen is unknown. This sample stems from a study of T-cell reconstitution after alpha-beta-depleted transplantation in children. The CDR3 extends over 15 amino acids. V trimming: 1 base; J trimming: 1 base; junction bases outside the gene matches: 2. The germline gives CDR1 SQVTM, CDR2 ANQGSEA. Molecular barcoding with unique molecular identifiers was used for the TCRbeta library. TCRdb called the PCR reads again in MiXCR, with one record for every CDR3 protein. The profile covers around 700,000 distinct CDR3 sequences, with 13% appearing a single time and around 0.8% taken by the ten largest. The study's findings and limits: Some patients owed their high day-60 TCRbeta diversity to surviving recipient T cells and thymic progenitors. The origin of alpha-beta T cells about two months after transplant was reportedly several hundred expanded graft clones.

This receptor was identified in a girl aged 2-9 years with congenital amegakaryocytic thrombocytopenia, due to receive a stem cell transplant. The starting material was PBMCs, obtained before TCRalphabeta/CD19-depleted stem cell transplant. V usage is TRBV29-1 and J usage is TRBJ2-1, with TRBD2 matching 9 bases. The CDR3 DNA reads as TGCAGCGTTGAAGGGACTAGCGATTCCTACAATGAGCAGTTCTTC. It codes for CSVEGTSDSYNEQFF.